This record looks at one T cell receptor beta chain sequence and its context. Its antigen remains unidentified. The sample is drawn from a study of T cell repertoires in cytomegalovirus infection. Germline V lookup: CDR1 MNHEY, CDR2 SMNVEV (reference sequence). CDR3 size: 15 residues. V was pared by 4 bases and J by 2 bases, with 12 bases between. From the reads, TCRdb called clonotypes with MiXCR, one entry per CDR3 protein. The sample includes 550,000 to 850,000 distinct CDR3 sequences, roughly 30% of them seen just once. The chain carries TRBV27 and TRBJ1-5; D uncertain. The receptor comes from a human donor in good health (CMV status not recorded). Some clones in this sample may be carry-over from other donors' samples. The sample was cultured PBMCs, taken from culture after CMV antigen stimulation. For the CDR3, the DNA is TGTGCCAGCAGTTCAGTTAGGTTTGGCAATCAGCCCCAGCATTTT. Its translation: CASSSVRFGNQPQHF.